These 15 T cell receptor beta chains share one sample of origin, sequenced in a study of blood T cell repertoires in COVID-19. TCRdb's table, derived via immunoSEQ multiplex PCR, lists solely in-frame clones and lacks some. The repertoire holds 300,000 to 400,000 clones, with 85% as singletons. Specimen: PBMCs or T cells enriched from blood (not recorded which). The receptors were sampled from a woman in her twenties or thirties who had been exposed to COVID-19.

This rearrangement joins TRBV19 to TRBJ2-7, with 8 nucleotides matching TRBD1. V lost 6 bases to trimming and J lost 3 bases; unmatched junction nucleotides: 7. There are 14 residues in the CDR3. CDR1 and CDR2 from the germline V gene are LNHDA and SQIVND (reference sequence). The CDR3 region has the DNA TGTGCCAGTAGAGACAGGGGAGGATTCTACGAGCAGTACTTC. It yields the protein CASRDRGGFYEQYF.

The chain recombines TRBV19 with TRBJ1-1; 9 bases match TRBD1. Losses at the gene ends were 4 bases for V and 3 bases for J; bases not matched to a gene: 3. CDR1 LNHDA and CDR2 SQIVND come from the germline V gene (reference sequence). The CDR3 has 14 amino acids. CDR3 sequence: CASSRGQGYTEAFF. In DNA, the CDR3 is TGTGCCAGTAGTAGGGGACAGGGATACACTGAAGCTTTCTTT.

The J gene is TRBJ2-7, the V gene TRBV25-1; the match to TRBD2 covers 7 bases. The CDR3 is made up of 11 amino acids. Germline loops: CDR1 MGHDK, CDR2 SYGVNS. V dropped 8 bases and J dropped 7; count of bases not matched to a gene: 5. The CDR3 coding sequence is TGTGCCAGCGGGAGGGCTCGGGAGCAGTACTTC. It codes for CASGRAREQYF.

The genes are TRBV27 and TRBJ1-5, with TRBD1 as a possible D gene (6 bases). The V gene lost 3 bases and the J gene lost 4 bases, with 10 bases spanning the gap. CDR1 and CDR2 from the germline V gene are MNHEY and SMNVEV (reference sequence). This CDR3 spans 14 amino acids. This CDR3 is CASSLGAINQPQHF. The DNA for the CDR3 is TGTGCCAGCAGTTTGGGGGCGATAAATCAGCCCCAGCATTTT.

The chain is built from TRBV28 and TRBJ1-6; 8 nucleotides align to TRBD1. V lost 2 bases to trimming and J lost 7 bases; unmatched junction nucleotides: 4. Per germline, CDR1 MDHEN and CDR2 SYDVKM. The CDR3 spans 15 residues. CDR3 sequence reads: CASSLLTGANSPLHF. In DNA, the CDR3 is TGTGCCAGCAGTTTACTGACAGGGGCAAATTCACCCCTCCACTTT.

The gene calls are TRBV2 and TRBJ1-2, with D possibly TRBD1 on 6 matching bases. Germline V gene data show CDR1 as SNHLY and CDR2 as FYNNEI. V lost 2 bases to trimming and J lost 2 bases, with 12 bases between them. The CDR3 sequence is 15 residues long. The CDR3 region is CASSEPPGANYGYTF. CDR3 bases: TGTGCCAGCAGTGAACCCCCAGGGGCGAACTATGGCTACACCTTC. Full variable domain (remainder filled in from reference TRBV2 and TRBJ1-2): EPEVTQTPSHQVTQMGQEVILRCVPISNHLYFYWYRQILGQKVEFLVSFYNNEISEKSEIFDDQFSVERPDGSNFTLKIRSTKLEDSAMYFCASSEPPGANYGYTFGSGTRLTVV.

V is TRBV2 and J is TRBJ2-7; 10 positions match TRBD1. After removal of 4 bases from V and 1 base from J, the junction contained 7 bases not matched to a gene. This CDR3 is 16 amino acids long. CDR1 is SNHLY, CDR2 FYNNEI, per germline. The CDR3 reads CASSVGPGQGSYEQYF. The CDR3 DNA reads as TGTGCCAGCAGTGTCGGTCCGGGACAGGGGTCCTACGAGCAGTACTTC. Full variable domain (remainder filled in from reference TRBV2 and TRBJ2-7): EPEVTQTPSHQVTQMGQEVILRCVPISNHLYFYWYRQILGQKVEFLVSFYNNEISEKSEIFDDQFSVERPDGSNFTLKIRSTKLEDSAMYFCASSVGPGQGSYEQYFGPGTRLTVT.

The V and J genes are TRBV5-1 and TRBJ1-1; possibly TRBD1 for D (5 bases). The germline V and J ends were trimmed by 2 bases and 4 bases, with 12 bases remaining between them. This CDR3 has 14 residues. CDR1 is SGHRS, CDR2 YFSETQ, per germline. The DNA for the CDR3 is TGCGCCAGCAGCTTTGGGGCCGGGAGCACTGAAGCTTTCTTT. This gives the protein CASSFGAGSTEAFF.

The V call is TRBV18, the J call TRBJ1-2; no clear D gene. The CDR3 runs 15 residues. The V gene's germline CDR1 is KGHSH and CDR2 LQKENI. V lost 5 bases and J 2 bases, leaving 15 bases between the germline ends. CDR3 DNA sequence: TGTGCCAGCTCAACAACTCGAGACACAAACTATGGCTACACCTTC. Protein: CASSTTRDTNYGYTF.

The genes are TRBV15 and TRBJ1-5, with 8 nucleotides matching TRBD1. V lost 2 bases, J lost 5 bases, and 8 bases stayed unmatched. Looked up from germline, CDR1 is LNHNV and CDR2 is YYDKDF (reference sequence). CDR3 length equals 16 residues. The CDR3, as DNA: TGTGCCACCAGCAGACGCAGGACAGGGCCCGATCAGCCCCAGCATTTT. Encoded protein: CATSRRRTGPDQPQHF.

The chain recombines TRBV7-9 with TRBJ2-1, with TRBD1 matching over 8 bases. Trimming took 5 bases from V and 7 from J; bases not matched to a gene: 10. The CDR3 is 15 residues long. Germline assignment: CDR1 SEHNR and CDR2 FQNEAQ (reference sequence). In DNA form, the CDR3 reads TGTGCCAGCAGCGATCTCAGGGGGCCGGAAAATGAGCAGTTCTTC. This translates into CASSDLRGPENEQFF.

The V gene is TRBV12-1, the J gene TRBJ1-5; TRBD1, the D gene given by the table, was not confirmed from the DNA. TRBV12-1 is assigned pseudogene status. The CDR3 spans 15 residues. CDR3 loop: CASSPPQGKKQPQHF. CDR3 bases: TGTGCCAGCAGCCCCCCCCAGGGGAAAAAACAGCCCCAGCATTTT.

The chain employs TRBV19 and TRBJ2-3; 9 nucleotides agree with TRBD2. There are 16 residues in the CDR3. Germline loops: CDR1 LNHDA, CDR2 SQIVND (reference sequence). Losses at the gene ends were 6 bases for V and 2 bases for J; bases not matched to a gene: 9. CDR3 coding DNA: TGTGCCAGTAGAAATGTCCTAGCGGGACCCACAGATACGCAGTATTTT. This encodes CASRNVLAGPTDTQYF.

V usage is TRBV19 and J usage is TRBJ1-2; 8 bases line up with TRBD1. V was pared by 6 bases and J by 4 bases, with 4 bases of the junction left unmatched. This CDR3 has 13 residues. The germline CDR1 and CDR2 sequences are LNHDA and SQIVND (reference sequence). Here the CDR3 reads CASRITGGYGYTF. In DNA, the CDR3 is TGTGCCAGTAGGATCACAGGGGGCTATGGCTACACCTTC.

The CDR3 spells CASLLAGLNSPLHF. CDR3 sequence (DNA): TGTGCCAGCTTGTTGGCGGGTCTTAATTCACCCCTCCACTTT. The chain links TRBV28 to TRBJ1-6, with D unresolved. Trimming pared 8 bases from V and 6 bases from J, leaving 14 bases between. The CDR3 contains 14 residues. Germline CDR1 is MDHEN and CDR2 is SYDVKM.